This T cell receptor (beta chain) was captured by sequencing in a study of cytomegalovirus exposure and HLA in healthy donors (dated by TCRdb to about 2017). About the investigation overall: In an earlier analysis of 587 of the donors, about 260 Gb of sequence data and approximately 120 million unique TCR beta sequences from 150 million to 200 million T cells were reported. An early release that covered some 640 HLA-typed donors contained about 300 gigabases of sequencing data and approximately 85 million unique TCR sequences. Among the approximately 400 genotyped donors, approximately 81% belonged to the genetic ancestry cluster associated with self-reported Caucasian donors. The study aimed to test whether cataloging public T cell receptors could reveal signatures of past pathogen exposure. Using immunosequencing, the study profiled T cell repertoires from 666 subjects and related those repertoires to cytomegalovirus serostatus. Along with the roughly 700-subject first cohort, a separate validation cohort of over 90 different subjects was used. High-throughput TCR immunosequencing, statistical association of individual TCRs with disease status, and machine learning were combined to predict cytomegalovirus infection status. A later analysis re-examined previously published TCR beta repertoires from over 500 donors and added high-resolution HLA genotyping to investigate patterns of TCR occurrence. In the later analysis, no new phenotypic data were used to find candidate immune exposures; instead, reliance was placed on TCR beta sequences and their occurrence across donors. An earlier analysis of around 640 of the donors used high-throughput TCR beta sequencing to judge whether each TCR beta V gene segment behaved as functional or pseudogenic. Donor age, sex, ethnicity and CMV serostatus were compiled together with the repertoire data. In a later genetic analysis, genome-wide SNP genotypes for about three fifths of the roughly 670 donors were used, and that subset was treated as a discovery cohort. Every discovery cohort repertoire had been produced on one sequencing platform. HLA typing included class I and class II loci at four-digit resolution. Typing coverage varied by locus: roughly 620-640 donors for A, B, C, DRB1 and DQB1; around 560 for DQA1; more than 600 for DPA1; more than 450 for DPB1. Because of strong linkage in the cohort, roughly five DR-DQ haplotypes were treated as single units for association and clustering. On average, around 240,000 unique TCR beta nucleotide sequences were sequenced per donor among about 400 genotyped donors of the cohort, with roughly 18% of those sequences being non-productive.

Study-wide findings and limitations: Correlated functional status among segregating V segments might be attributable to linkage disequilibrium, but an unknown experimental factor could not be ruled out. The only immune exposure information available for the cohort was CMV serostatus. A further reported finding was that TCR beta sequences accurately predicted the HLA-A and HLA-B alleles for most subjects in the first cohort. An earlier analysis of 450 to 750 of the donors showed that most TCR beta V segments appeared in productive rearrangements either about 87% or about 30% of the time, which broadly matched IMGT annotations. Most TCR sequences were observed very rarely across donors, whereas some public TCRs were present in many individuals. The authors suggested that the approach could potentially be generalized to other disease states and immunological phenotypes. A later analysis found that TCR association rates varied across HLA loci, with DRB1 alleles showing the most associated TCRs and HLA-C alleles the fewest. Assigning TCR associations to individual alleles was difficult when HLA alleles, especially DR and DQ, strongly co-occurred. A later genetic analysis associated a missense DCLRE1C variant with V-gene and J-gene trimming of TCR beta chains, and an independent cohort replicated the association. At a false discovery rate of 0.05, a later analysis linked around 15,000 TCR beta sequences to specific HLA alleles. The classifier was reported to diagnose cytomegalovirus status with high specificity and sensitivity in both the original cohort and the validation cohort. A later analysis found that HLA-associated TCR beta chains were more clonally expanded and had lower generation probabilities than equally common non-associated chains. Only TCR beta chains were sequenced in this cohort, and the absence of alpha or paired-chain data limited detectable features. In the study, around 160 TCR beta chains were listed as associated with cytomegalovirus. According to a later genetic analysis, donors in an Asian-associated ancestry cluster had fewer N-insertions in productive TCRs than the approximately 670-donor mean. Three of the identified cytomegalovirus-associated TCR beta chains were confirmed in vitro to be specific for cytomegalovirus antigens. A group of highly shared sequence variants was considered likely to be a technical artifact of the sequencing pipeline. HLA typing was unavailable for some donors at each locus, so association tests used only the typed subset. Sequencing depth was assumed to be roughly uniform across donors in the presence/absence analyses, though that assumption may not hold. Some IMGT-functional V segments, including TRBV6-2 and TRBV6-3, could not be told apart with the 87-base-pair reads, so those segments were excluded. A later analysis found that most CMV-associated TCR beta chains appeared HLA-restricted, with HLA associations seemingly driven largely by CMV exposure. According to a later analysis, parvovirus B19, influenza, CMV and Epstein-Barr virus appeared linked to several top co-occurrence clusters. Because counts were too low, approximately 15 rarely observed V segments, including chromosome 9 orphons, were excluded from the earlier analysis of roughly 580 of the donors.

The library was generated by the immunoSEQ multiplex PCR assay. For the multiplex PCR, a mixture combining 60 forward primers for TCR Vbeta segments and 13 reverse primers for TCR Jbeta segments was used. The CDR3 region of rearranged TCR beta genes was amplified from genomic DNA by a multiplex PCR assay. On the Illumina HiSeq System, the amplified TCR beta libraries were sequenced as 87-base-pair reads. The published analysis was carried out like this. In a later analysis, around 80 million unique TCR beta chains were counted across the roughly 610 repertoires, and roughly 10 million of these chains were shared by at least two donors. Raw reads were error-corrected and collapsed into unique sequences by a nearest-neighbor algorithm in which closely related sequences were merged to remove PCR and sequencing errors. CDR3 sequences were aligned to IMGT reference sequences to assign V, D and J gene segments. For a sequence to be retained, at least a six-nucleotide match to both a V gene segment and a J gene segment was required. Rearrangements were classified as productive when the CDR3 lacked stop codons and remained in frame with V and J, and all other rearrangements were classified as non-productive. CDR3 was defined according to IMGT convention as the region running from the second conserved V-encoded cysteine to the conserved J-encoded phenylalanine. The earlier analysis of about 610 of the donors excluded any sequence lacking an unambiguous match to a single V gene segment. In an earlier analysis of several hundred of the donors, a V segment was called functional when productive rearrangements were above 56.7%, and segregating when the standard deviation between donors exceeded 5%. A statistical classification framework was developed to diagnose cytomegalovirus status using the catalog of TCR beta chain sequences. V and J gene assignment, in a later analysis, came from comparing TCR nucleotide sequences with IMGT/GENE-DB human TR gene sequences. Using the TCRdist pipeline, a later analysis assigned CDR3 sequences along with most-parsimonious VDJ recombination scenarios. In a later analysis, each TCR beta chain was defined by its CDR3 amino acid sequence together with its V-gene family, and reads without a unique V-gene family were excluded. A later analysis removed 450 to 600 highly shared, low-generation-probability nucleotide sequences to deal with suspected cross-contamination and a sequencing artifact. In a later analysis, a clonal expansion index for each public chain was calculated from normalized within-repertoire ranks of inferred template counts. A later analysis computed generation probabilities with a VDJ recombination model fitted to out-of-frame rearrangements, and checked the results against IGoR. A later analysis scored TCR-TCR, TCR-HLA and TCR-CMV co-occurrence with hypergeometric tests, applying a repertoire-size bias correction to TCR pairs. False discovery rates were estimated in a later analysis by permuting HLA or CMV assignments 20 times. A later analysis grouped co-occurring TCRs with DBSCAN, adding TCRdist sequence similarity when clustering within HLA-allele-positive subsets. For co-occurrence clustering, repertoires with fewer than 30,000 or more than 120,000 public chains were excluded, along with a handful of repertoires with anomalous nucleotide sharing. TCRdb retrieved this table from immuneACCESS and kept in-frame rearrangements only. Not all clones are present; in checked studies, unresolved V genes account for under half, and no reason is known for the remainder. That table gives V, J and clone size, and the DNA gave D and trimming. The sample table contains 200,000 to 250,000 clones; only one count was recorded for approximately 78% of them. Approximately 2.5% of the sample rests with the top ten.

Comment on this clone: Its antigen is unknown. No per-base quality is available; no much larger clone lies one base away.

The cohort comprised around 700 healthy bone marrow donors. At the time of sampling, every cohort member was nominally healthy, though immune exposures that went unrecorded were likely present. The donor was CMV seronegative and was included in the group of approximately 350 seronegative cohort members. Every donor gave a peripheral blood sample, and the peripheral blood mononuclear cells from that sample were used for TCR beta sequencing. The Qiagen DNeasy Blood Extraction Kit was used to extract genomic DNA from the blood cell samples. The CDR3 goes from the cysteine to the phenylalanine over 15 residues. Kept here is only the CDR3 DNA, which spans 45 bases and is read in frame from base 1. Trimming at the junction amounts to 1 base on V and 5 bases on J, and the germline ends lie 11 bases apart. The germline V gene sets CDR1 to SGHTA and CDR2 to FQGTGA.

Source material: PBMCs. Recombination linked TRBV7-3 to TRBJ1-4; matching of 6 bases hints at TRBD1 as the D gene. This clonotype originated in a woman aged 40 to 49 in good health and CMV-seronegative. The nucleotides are TGTGCCAGCAGCTTAAAGGGGGTTCCCAATGAAAAACTGTTTTTT. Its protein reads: CASSLKGVPNEKLFF.